The present TCR beta chain was sequenced within a study of Ad26.COV2.S vaccination and SARS-CoV-2 variants. Described treatment: around 19 received Ad26.COV2.S at low or high dose, single or two shots; 5 received placebo; per-sample allocation not given. Each sample was drawn 63 days after the first injection (of vaccine or placebo). V shed 5 bases, J shed 6 bases, and the junction held 3 bases outside the gene matches. CDR1 is LGHDT, CDR2 YNNKEL, per germline (reference sequence). This CDR3 is 12 amino acids long. The study, taken as a whole, reports: Relative to placebo recipients, vaccine recipients exhibited elevated spike-specific TCR breadth.

Libraries were prepared by immunoSEQ multiplex PCR; TCRdb keeps only in-frame clonotypes and omits some of them. The sample has about 350,000 clones; around 89% are singletons. This clone was found once. The antigen is not known. Here the sequenced sample was peripheral blood, taken in a trial of Ad26.COV2.S vaccine versus placebo. This TCR was recovered from a person aged 18 to 59 who received the Ad26.COV2.S COVID-19 vaccine or a placebo. The rearrangement links TRBV3-1 (or the pseudogene TRBV3-2) to TRBJ1-2; 7 nucleotides match TRBD1. CDR3 region: CASSDREHGYTF. Here the CDR3 DNA reads TGTGCCAGCAGCGACAGGGAACATGGCTACACCTTC.